This T cell receptor beta chain was recorded in a study of blood T cell repertoires in COVID-19. Study at large: Acute-phase and convalescent COVID-19 samples originated in the United States, Italy and Spain. The analysed material was cDNA or gDNA that came from T cells, B-cell-depleted T cells, or PBMCs.

Germline values: CDR1 SEHNR, CDR2 FQNEAQ (reference sequence). The CDR3 is made up of 15 amino acids. Trimming took 3 bases from V and 5 from J, leaving 15 bases between them. Assay: immunoSEQ multiplex PCR; the TCRdb copy retains only in-frame clones and omits some. The sample yields 250,000 to 300,000 clones, 89% seen once. Material: peripheral blood. The sequence was obtained from a woman aged 55-70 years with acute or convalescent COVID-19. The J gene is TRBJ2-3, the V gene TRBV7-9; weak D call: TRBD2 (7 bases). CDR3 protein: CASSFRGGAGDTQYF. The CDR3, as DNA: TGTGCCAGCAGCTTTAGGGGGGGGGCCGGAGATACGCAGTATTTT.